This is a list of T cell receptor beta chains from one sample in a study of control samples from healthy donors and cancer patients. Here immunoSEQ multiplex PCR was the method, and the copy in TCRdb shows in-frame clones only, minus some. The data show roughly 130,000 clones, with 85% to 95% seen just once and just over 8.5% held by the top ten. The sample consisted of blood. The receptors were gathered from a man younger than 35 in good health. Each CDR3 is given with its conserved first and last residue. The D gene is left open where the match is weak. Clone size is stated in some rows and not others, as once, few, many or a class when expanded.

size: NA; V: TRBV7-3; J: TRBJ2-3; D: NA; DNA: TGTGCCAGCAGCTTAACAGGGACGACAGATACGCAGTATTTT; CDR3: CASSLTGTTDTQYF
size: NA; V: TRBV13; J: TRBJ1-2; D: NA; DNA: TGTGCCAGCAGCTTAGGTCTGGGGGGCTACACCTTC; CDR3: CASSLGLGGYTF
size: NA; V: TRBV28; J: TRBJ2-1; D: NA; DNA: TGTGCCAGCAAGGCCATCGGGAACAATGAGCAGTTCTTC; CDR3: CASKAIGNNEQFF
size: few; V: TRBV27; J: TRBJ1-2; D: TRBD1; DNA: TGTGCCAGCAGTTTGGACAGGATGAGCGGCTACACCTTC; CDR3: CASSLDRMSGYTF
size: NA; V: TRBV5-1; J: TRBJ2-1; D: TRBD1; DNA: TGCGCCAGCAGCTTGGATCTGGGGACAGGGTACTTCAGCTCCTACAATGAGCAGTTCTTC; CDR3: CASSLDLGTGYFSSYNEQFF
size: few; V: TRBV30; J: TRBJ1-5; D: TRBD1; DNA: TGTGCCTGGAGCAGGGACAGGGAAAATCAGCCCCAGCATTTT; CDR3: CAWSRDRENQPQHF
size: NA; V: TRBV2; J: TRBJ1-6; D: NA; DNA: TGTGCCAGCAGGGCGCTCCTCTATAATTCACCCCTCCACTTT; CDR3: CASRALLYNSPLHF
size: NA; V: TRBV4-1; J: TRBJ1-5; D: TRBD1; DNA: TGCGCCAGCAGCCAAGACCTACGGGCACAGGGGCTTCAGCCCCAGCATTTT; CDR3: CASSQDLRAQGLQPQHF
size: once; V: TRBV2; J: TRBJ2-3; D: NA; DNA: TGTGCCAGCACCGGGACGGGACGCCTGGATACGCAGTATTTT; CDR3: CASTGTGRLDTQYF
size: NA; V: TRBV5-8; J: TRBJ1-2; D: NA; DNA: TGTGCCAGCAGCTTCGGGGGCCCCGCTAACTATGGCTACACCTTC; CDR3: CASSFGGPANYGYTF
size: NA; V: TRBV6-5; J: TRBJ2-7; D: NA; DNA: TGTGCCAGCAGTTACTCGCTTGAACTAGGGCAGTACTTC; CDR3: CASSYSLELGQYF
size: NA; V: TRBV6-5; J: TRBJ1-5; D: TRBD1; DNA: TGTGCCAGCCGAATCCGACAGGGAAGCAATCAGCCCCAGCATTTT; CDR3: CASRIRQGSNQPQHF
size: NA; V: TRBV19; J: TRBJ1-1; D: NA; DNA: TGTGCCAGTAGTATTGGTCCAGGAGGTGAAGCTTTCTTT; CDR3: CASSIGPGGEAFF
size: NA; V: TRBV10-2; J: TRBJ1-1; D: NA; DNA: TGCGCCAGCAGTGAGTCCAGGAACACTGAAGCTTTCTTT; CDR3: CASSESRNTEAFF
size: NA; V: TRBV2; J: TRBJ2-7; D: NA; DNA: TGTGCCAGCAGGGATAAGACGGCATCCTACGAGCAGTACTTC; CDR3: CASRDKTASYEQYF
size: few; V: TRBV2; J: TRBJ1-4; D: NA; DNA: TGTGCCAGCAGCGGGACGGGGGAAAAACTGTTTTTT; CDR3: CASSGTGEKLFF
size: NA; V: TRBV6-5; J: TRBJ2-2; D: NA; DNA: TGTGCCGCGGAGGCAGAAAACACCGGGGAGCTGTTTTTT; CDR3: CAAEAENTGELFF
size: NA; V: TRBV6-1; J: TRBJ1-4; D: NA; DNA: TGTGCCAGCAGTGAAGCAACAGGGACCCTGCTTAATGAAAAACTGTTTTTT; CDR3: CASSEATGTLLNEKLFF
size: NA; V: TRBV23-1; J: TRBJ2-1; D: NA; DNA: TGCGCCAGCAGTCGGGCCGGGAGCTCCTACAATGAGCAGTTCTTC; CDR3: CASSRAGSSYNEQFF
size: NA; V: TRBV9; J: TRBJ2-2; D: NA; DNA: TGTGCCAGCAGCGTTTACAGAGAATCGAACACCGGGGAGCTGTTTTTT; CDR3: CASSVYRESNTGELFF
size: NA; V: TRBV4-2; J: TRBJ1-3; D: NA; DNA: TGTGCCAGCAGCCAAGATCCAGACTCTGGAAACACCATATATTTT; CDR3: CASSQDPDSGNTIYF
size: NA; V: TRBV15; J: TRBJ1-2; D: NA; DNA: TGTGCCACCAGCAGAGTTGGGGGCTCGTATGGCTACACCTTC; CDR3: CATSRVGGSYGYTF
size: once; V: TRBV7-3; J: TRBJ2-5; D: NA; DNA: TGTGCCAGCAGCTCCTTGGGGGGAAACCAGTACTTC; CDR3: CASSSLGGNQYF
size: NA; V: TRBV19; J: TRBJ1-2; D: TRBD1; DNA: TGTGCCACCCGAACTCAAGACAGGGGCTTCCAAGGCTACACCTTC; CDR3: CATRTQDRGFQGYTF
size: NA; V: TRBV12-3/TRBV12-4; J: TRBJ2-7; D: NA; DNA: TGTGCCAGCAGTTCACCCGGCTCCTACGAGCAGTACTTC; CDR3: CASSSPGSYEQYF
size: NA; V: TRBV7-9; J: TRBJ1-2; D: TRBD1; DNA: TGTGCCAGCAGCGGACCGGGACAGGTCTATGGCTACACCTTC; CDR3: CASSGPGQVYGYTF
size: once; V: TRBV5-5; J: TRBJ2-7; D: NA; DNA: TGTGCCAGCAGCGGGGCGGTAGGGTGGTCCTACGAGCAGTACTTC; CDR3: CASSGAVGWSYEQYF
size: NA; V: TRBV7-9; J: TRBJ1-4; D: NA; DNA: TGTGCCGAGCGGTACACGAGGGGTGAAAAACTGTTTTTT; CDR3: CAERYTRGEKLFF
size: NA; V: TRBV5-1; J: TRBJ1-1; D: TRBD1; DNA: TGCGCCAGCAGCTCCAGGGGGCGTTCGAACACTGAAGCTTTCTTT; CDR3: CASSSRGRSNTEAFF
size: few; V: TRBV5-1; J: TRBJ2-7; D: TRBD1; DNA: TGCGCCAGCAGCGATAGACAGGGTTCCGACGAGCAGTACTTC; CDR3: CASSDRQGSDEQYF
size: NA; V: TRBV5-1; J: TRBJ1-5; D: TRBD1; DNA: TGCGCCAGCAGCCCCGGACAGGGATGGGATAGCAATCAGCCCCAGCATTTT; CDR3: CASSPGQGWDSNQPQHF
size: NA; V: TRBV5-5; J: TRBJ1-2; D: NA; DNA: TGTGCCAGCAGCCAGCCCGGGGTTCGCTATGGCTACACCTTC; CDR3: CASSQPGVRYGYTF
size: NA; V: TRBV7-9; J: TRBJ2-7; D: NA; DNA: TGTGCCAGCAGCTTAGGGTTAGGCCCTCCCTACGAGCAGTACTTC; CDR3: CASSLGLGPPYEQYF
size: NA; V: TRBV9; J: TRBJ1-2; D: NA; DNA: TGTGCCAGCACAACGCGCGGATATGGCTACACCTTC; CDR3: CASTTRGYGYTF
size: NA; V: TRBV19; J: TRBJ2-2; D: NA; DNA: TGTGCCGGTCGGAACTCCACGAACACCGGGGAGCTGTTTTTT; CDR3: CAGRNSTNTGELFF
size: NA; V: TRBV12-5; J: TRBJ1-5; D: TRBD1; DNA: TGTGCTAGTGGTTTGAGACAGGGGGCGGATCAGCCCCAGCATTTT; CDR3: CASGLRQGADQPQHF
size: NA; V: TRBV4-1; J: TRBJ2-1; D: TRBD2; DNA: TGCGCCAGCAGCCAAGCCAGGCTAGCGGGGGCTGTTGAGCAGTTCTTC; CDR3: CASSQARLAGAVEQFF
size: NA; V: TRBV5-1; J: TRBJ2-2; D: NA; DNA: TGCGCCAGCAGCTCCCGGACCGACACCGGGGAGCTGTTTTTT; CDR3: CASSSRTDTGELFF
size: NA; V: TRBV11-2; J: TRBJ1-1; D: NA; DNA: TGTGCCAGCTCCCACGGGCAGCTTAACACTGAAGCTTTCTTT; CDR3: CASSHGQLNTEAFF
size: NA; V: TRBV7-3; J: TRBJ2-3; D: TRBD2; DNA: TGTGCCAGCAGCTTAGGACTAGCGGGGGGAGCGCATACGCAGTATTTT; CDR3: CASSLGLAGGAHTQYF
size: few; V: TRBV13; J: TRBJ1-2; D: NA; DNA: TGTGCCAGCAGAGAGAACTATGGCTACACCTTC; CDR3: CASRENYGYTF
size: NA; V: TRBV7-8; J: TRBJ1-4; D: NA; DNA: TGTGCCAGCAGCCCACGTACTGCCTTTAATGAAAAACTGTTTTTT; CDR3: CASSPRTAFNEKLFF
size: NA; V: TRBV6-6; J: TRBJ2-4; D: NA; DNA: TGTGCCAGCAGTTCATGGACAGAAGTAGCCAAAAACATTCAGTACTTC; CDR3: CASSSWTEVAKNIQYF
size: NA; V: TRBV9; J: TRBJ2-1; D: TRBD1; DNA: TGTGCCAGCAGCGCTACAGGGGGTGAGCGCAATGAGCAGTTCTTC; CDR3: CASSATGGERNEQFF
size: NA; V: TRBV5-6; J: TRBJ1-2; D: NA; DNA: TGTGCCAGCAGCCTCGGACTTCCTAACTATGGCTACACCTTC; CDR3: CASSLGLPNYGYTF
size: NA; V: TRBV15; J: TRBJ1-5; D: NA; DNA: TGTGCCACCAGCAGAGATTTCCGACAGCACAATCAGCCCCAGCATTTT; CDR3: CATSRDFRQHNQPQHF
size: NA; V: TRBV27; J: TRBJ1-2; D: NA; DNA: TGTGCCAGCAGTTCGCAGGGGTACTATGGCTACACCTTC; CDR3: CASSSQGYYGYTF
size: NA; V: TRBV3-1/TRBV3-2; J: TRBJ2-5; D: NA; DNA: TGTGCCAGCAGCCAAGTTGCCTGGGGGACCCAGTACTTC; CDR3: CASSQVAWGTQYF
size: NA; V: TRBV30; J: TRBJ2-3; D: NA; DNA: TGTGCCTGGAGTAGGGGCCCAGATACGCAGTATTTT; CDR3: CAWSRGPDTQYF
size: NA; V: TRBV9; J: TRBJ2-5; D: TRBD1; DNA: TGTGCCAGCAGCGTAGATGAGGGACAGGGGGAGACCCAGTACTTC; CDR3: CASSVDEGQGETQYF
size: once; V: TRBV7-2; J: TRBJ1-1; D: NA; DNA: TGTGCCAGCAGCTCAGGACAACTGAACACTGAAGCTTTCTTT; CDR3: CASSSGQLNTEAFF
size: NA; V: TRBV9; J: TRBJ2-7; D: NA; DNA: TGTGCCAGCAGCCCCCCCCAGGGCTCTATTTACGAGCAGTACTTC; CDR3: CASSPPQGSIYEQYF